Below, 26 T cell receptor beta chains from the same sample are listed, as sequenced in a study of blood T cell repertoires in COVID-19. Here immunoSEQ multiplex PCR was the method, and the copy in TCRdb shows in-frame clones only, minus some. The data show approximately 220,000 clones, roughly 80% seen once. The sequenced sample was peripheral blood. These TCRs come from a woman older than 75 with acute or convalescent COVID-19.

The chain carries TRBV5-5 and TRBJ1-1, with D tentatively TRBD1 (5 bases). Per the germline V gene, CDR1 is SGHKS and CDR2 is YYEKEE (reference sequence). Trimming cost V 2 bases and J 3 bases, with 8 bases left between them. The CDR3 is 13 amino acids. The CDR3 reads CASSLGADTEAFF. For the CDR3, the DNA is TGTGCCAGCAGCTTAGGGGCTGACACTGAAGCTTTCTTT.

V gene TRBV6-5 combines with J gene TRBJ2-7; 9 nucleotides line up with TRBD1. CDR3 length equals 15 residues. CDR1 and CDR2 (germline): MNHEY, SVGAGI. The trim removed 6 bases at V and 3 bases at J, leaving 9 bases unmatched. CDR3 sequence reads: CASSYDRGRNYEQYF. CDR3 DNA sequence: TGTGCCAGCAGCTATGACAGGGGGAGAAACTACGAGCAGTACTTC.

The chain employs TRBV28 and TRBJ1-5, with D possibly being TRBD1 (6 bases). Germline-derived CDR1 and CDR2 are MDHEN and SYDVKM. The V gene lost 4 bases and the J gene lost 7 bases, with 17 bases spanning the gap. The length of the CDR3 is 15 residues. The CDR3 spells CASSSAAGAGQPQHF. CDR3 nucleotide sequence: TGTGCCAGCAGTTCCGCTGCGGGGGCGGGACAGCCCCAGCATTTT.

The gene calls are TRBV27 and TRBJ2-3, with 8 bases aligning to TRBD2. Germline CDR1 and CDR2: MNHEY and SMNVEV (reference sequence). CDR3 size: 16 residues. V lost 8 bases and J lost 6; bases outside the gene matches: 16. CDR3 in amino acids: CASAPRESGRRDTQYF. CDR3 nucleotide sequence: TGTGCCAGCGCCCCCCGCGAGAGCGGGAGAAGGGATACGCAGTATTTT.

The genes are TRBV18 and TRBJ1-1, with TRBD1 identical over 8 bases. The J segment lost 10 bases and the V segment lost 2 bases, leaving 12 bases of the junction unmatched. The CDR3 contains 15 residues. Germline V CDR1 and CDR2: KGHSH, LQKENI. CDR3 protein: CASSPSLQGAGRAFF. In DNA, the CDR3 is TGTGCCAGCTCACCATCTTTGCAGGGGGCGGGTAGAGCTTTCTTT.

The CDR3 DNA follows: TGTGCCAGCAGCTTAGATGCGGTCTCGAGACAGCCCCAGCATTTT. This codes for CASSLDAVSRQPQHF. J is TRBJ1-5 and V is TRBV7-2; D not resolved. The CDR3 length is 15 residues. Between the trimmed V and J ends, which lost 1 base and 7 bases, there was a span of 14 bases. Per the germline V gene, CDR1 is SGHTA and CDR2 is FQGNSA.

The gene calls are TRBV21-1 and TRBJ2-5; TRBD1, as called in the table, went unchecked against the DNA. TRBV21-1 represents a pseudogene. The CDR3 contains 14 residues. As DNA, the CDR3 is TGTGCCAGCAGCGGGACAGGGGTCCAGGAGACCCAGTACTTC. This codes for CASSGTGVQETQYF.

The genes are TRBV4-1 and TRBJ1-3, with unresolved D. This CDR3 spans 15 amino acids. The germline V gene encodes CDR1 MGHRA and CDR2 YSYEKL. Trimming removed 3 bases from V and 0 bases from J, with 9 bases in between. In DNA form, the CDR3 reads TGCGCCAGCAGCCAGGGCCAGAACTCTGGAAACACCATATATTTT. It encodes CASSQGQNSGNTIYF.

V gene TRBV28 combines with J gene TRBJ2-7, with 7 bases that match TRBD1. V lost 6 bases and J lost 6; bases outside the gene matches: 5. The CDR3 loop spans 12 amino acids. Germline lookup yields CDR1 MDHEN and CDR2 SYDVKM. DNA of the CDR3: TGTGCCAGCAGCTTCAGGGGGACCGAGCAGTACTTC. This codes for CASSFRGTEQYF.

This chain links TRBV6-2 or TRBV6-3 with TRBJ2-7; 8 positions match TRBD2. The CDR3 length is 15 residues. Germline V gene data show CDR1 as MNHEY and CDR2 as SVGEGT. Trimming cost V 2 bases and J 4 bases; bases outside gene matches: 7. The CDR3 sequence: CASSYNGRAIYEQYF. CDR3 sequence (DNA): TGTGCCAGCAGTTACAACGGGAGGGCCATTTACGAGCAGTACTTC.

The rearrangement uses TRBV19 and TRBJ1-1, with 7 bases matching TRBD1. V lost 9 bases to trimming and J lost 0 bases; unmatched junction nucleotides: 10. Germline CDR1 and CDR2: LNHDA and SQIVND (reference sequence). The CDR3 extends over 15 amino acids. This chain's CDR3 is CASYDRAYMNTEAFF. Here the CDR3 DNA reads TGTGCCAGCTACGACAGGGCCTACATGAACACTGAAGCTTTCTTT.

J is TRBJ1-3 and V is TRBV7-2; D is possibly TRBD1 (5 bases). V was cut by 4 bases and J by 2 bases, with 18 bases left in between. Germline V gene lookup returns CDR1 SGHTA and CDR2 FQGNSA. The CDR3 is 17 amino acids. This CDR3 reads CASSSPTGPLAGNTIYF. The CDR3 DNA follows: TGTGCCAGCAGCTCGCCCACAGGCCCTTTGGCTGGAAACACCATATATTTT.

This chain joins TRBV13 and TRBJ2-1, with 12 bases fitting TRBD2. V shed 4 bases and J 7 bases; nucleotides not matched to a gene: 8. The CDR3 consists of 16 residues. The germline V gene has CDR1 PRHDT and CDR2 FYEKMQ (reference sequence). Here the CDR3 DNA reads TGTGCCAGCAGCTCCGTGACTAGCGGGAGACAGAATGAGCAGTTCTTC. Amino acid sequence: CASSSVTSGRQNEQFF.

The chain has TRBV10-3 and TRBJ1-2; a possible D gene is TRBD1 (6 bases). In germline, CDR1 is ENHRY, CDR2 SYGVKD. This CDR3 has 13 amino acids. With 5 bases removed from V and 2 bases from J, the gap between germline ends came to 9 bases. This chain's CDR3 is CAISLTGNYGYTF. The CDR3 DNA is TGTGCCATCAGTCTGACAGGAAACTATGGCTACACCTTC.

The V call is TRBV27, the J call TRBJ1-1; D might be TRBD1 (6 bases). Trimming pared 3 bases from V and 2 bases from J, leaving 7 bases between. Germline CDR1 MNHEY, CDR2 SMNVEV (reference sequence). The CDR3 is 13 amino acids. The CDR3 nucleotides are TGTGCCAGCAGTTTCAGGGGCAACACTGAAGCTTTCTTT. Its translation: CASSFRGNTEAFF.

The rearrangement joins TRBV7-2 to TRBJ2-5; D unclear. V was cut by 1 base and J by 7 bases, with 16 bases left in between. Germline assignment: CDR1 SGHTA and CDR2 FQGNSA. This CDR3 is 15 amino acids long. CDR3 DNA: TGTGCCAGCAGCTTAGTGGGTGTCTATGCAGGGACCCAGTACTTC. Its translation: CASSLVGVYAGTQYF.

This clone was observed a handful of times. The chain is built from TRBV19 and TRBJ2-5, with D possibly TRBD1 on 5 matching bases. Per germline, CDR1 LNHDA and CDR2 SQIVND (reference sequence). This CDR3 region has 15 residues. V gave up 2 bases and J gave up 1 base, with 11 bases separating them. The chain's CDR3 is CASSIQGHLQETQYF. CDR3 DNA sequence: TGTGCCAGTAGTATACAGGGTCACCTCCAAGAGACCCAGTACTTC.

The chain combines TRBV7-2 with TRBJ2-1, with 8 nucleotides matching TRBD2. After removal of 2 bases from V and 6 bases from J, the junction contained 3 bases not matched to a gene. Per the germline V gene, CDR1 is SGHTA and CDR2 is FQGNSA. The CDR3 is 14 residues long. The CDR3 bases are TGTGCCAGCAGCTTACCGGGGGGGGTCAATGAGCAGTTCTTC. It encodes CASSLPGGVNEQFF.

The chain joins TRBV3-1 (or the pseudogene TRBV3-2) to TRBJ2-1; tentatively, D is TRBD2 (5 bases). This CDR3 region has 13 residues. Germline CDR1 and CDR2: LGHDT and YNNKEL (reference sequence). V lost 5 bases and J 5 bases, leaving 10 bases between the germline ends. The CDR3 spells CASSGLHNNEQFF. The CDR3 DNA sequence: TGTGCCAGCAGCGGACTCCATAACAATGAGCAGTTCTTC.

The V gene is TRBV3-1 (or the pseudogene TRBV3-2), the J gene TRBJ2-7; tentatively, D is TRBD1 (5 bases). The germline V and J ends were trimmed by 3 bases and 1 base, with 16 bases remaining between them. CDR1 is LGHDT and CDR2 is YNNKEL in the germline V gene (reference sequence). The CDR3 runs 16 residues. The CDR3 loop reads CASSQVPDTTSYEQYF. The CDR3 DNA follows: TGTGCCAGCAGCCAGGTCCCGGACACAACTTCCTACGAGCAGTACTTC.

This clone was observed once. This sequence joins TRBV9 and TRBJ2-5; 9 bases are a match to TRBD2. Per the germline V gene, CDR1 is SGDLS and CDR2 is YYNGEE. Losses at the gene ends were 0 bases for V and 5 bases for J; bases not matched to a gene: 8. There are 16 residues in the CDR3. The CDR3 sequence is CASSVVASGEWETQYF. CDR3 nucleotide sequence: TGTGCCAGCAGCGTAGTGGCTAGCGGGGAGTGGGAGACCCAGTACTTC.

The chain couples TRBV7-3 to TRBJ2-3; 7 bases match TRBD1. Trimming cost V 1 base and J 4 bases; bases outside gene matches: 5. The CDR3 totals 15 residues. Per germline, CDR1 SGHTA and CDR2 FQGTGA. The CDR3 protein is CASSLNRQGADTQYF. The CDR3, as DNA: TGTGCCAGCAGCTTAAATCGGCAGGGGGCAGATACGCAGTATTTT. The entire variable domain, with the rest obtained from reference TRBV7-3 and TRBJ2-3, is as follows: GAGVSQTPSNKVTEKGKYVELRCDPISGHTALYWYRQSLGQGPEFLIYFQGTGAADDSGLPNDRFFAVRPEGSVSTLKIQRTERGDSAVYLCASSLNRQGADTQYFGPGTRLTVL.

The chain employs TRBV2 and TRBJ2-3, with D tentatively TRBD2 (7 bases). This CDR3 is 16 amino acids long. Germline V gives CDR1 SNHLY, CDR2 FYNNEI. V gave up 7 bases and J gave up 5 bases, with 22 bases separating them. The CDR3 DNA follows: TGTGCCAGCAAGGTCGGGGGGCCCGGGTCCGGAGATACGCAGTATTTT. Its protein is CASKVGGPGSGDTQYF.

The table lists this clone with a count of one. V usage is TRBV7-9 and J usage is TRBJ1-2, with D uncertain. Trimming shortened V by 11 bases and J by 8 bases, and 15 bases separated the two germline ends. The CDR3 is made up of 11 amino acids. The germline V gene has CDR1 SEHNR and CDR2 FQNEAQ (reference sequence). CDR3 protein: CAEVGVAGYTF. The CDR3 bases are TGTGCCGAGGTGGGTGTTGCCGGCTACACCTTC.

The chain uses TRBV3-1 (or the pseudogene TRBV3-2) and TRBJ2-5; 10 bases match TRBD2. Unmatched junction bases numbered 9, after V lost 4 bases and J lost 4 bases. CDR1 is LGHDT and CDR2 is YNNKEL in the germline V gene (reference sequence). This CDR3 comprises 16 residues. The CDR3 sequence is CASSLQAGGTRETQYF. The CDR3 DNA is TGTGCCAGCAGCCTACAAGCGGGGGGGACCCGAGAGACCCAGTACTTC.

The chain has TRBV6-6 and TRBJ1-2; maybe TRBD1 (5 bases). Germline assignment: CDR1 MNHNY and CDR2 SVGAGI (reference sequence). Deletions cut 9 bases from V and 1 base from J, with 9 bases between. There are 12 residues in the CDR3. The CDR3 reads CASRGNNYGYTF. As DNA, the CDR3 is TGTGCCAGTAGGGGAAATAACTATGGCTACACCTTC.